Shown below are 22 T cell receptor beta chains from a single sample sequenced in a study of blood T cell repertoires in COVID-19. Repertoires were generated with immunoSEQ multiplex PCR, while TCRdb's copy carries only in-frame clones and drops some. The profile shows a few hundred thousand clones, around four fifths of them singletons. The specimen sequenced was peripheral blood. These receptors were obtained from a man aged 60 to 75 who had recovered from COVID-19.

The V and J genes are TRBV12-3 or TRBV12-4 and TRBJ2-6; D ambiguous. Trimming stripped 8 bases from V and 0 bases from J, with 5 bases between. The CDR3 is 13 residues long. CDR3: CASGLSGANVLTF. CDR3 coding DNA: TGTGCCAGCGGCCTCTCTGGGGCCAACGTCCTGACTTTC.

The J gene is TRBJ2-5, the V gene TRBV4-1, with D perhaps matching TRBD1 (6 bases). This CDR3 contains 16 residues. Between the trimmed V and J ends, which lost 1 base and 0 bases, there was a span of 12 bases. Germline V gene data show CDR1 as MGHRA and CDR2 as YSYEKL. DNA of the CDR3: TGCGCCAGCAGCCAAGGGGGGCTACCCAACCAAGAGACCCAGTACTTC. It translates to CASSQGGLPNQETQYF.

The chain has TRBV5-1 and TRBJ1-4; no reliable D call. Germline-derived CDR1 and CDR2 are SGHRS and YFSETQ. The CDR3 runs to 14 residues. V shed 0 bases and J shed 5 bases, with 8 bases lying between them. CDR3 bases: TGCGCCAGCAGCTTGGGACACGCAAATGAAAAACTGTTTTTT. Translation gives CASSLGHANEKLFF.

The rearrangement links TRBV7-2 to TRBJ2-5, with 10 bases that match TRBD2. The CDR3 contains 17 residues. V lost 2 bases, J lost 3 bases, and 9 bases stayed unmatched. CDR1 is SGHTA and CDR2 is FQGNSA in the germline V gene. CDR3 residues: CASSLSGGAGPKETQYF. CDR3 DNA sequence: TGTGCCAGCAGCTTAAGCGGGGGGGCCGGTCCTAAAGAGACCCAGTACTTC.

The V gene is TRBV19, the J gene TRBJ2-1; 10 bases align to TRBD2. The CDR3 spans 19 residues. J gave up 0 bases and V 3 bases, and 11 bases lay outside the gene matches. Germline V CDR1 and CDR2: LNHDA, SQIVND (reference sequence). The CDR3 nucleotides are TGTGCCAGTAGTATTATGGGACTAGCGACCAGGAGCTCCTACAATGAGCAGTTCTTC. Translation gives CASSIMGLATRSSYNEQFF.

The chain carries TRBV7-2 and TRBJ2-1; 10 bases align to TRBD1. The length of the CDR3 is 14 residues. CDR1 is SGHTA, CDR2 FQGNSA, per germline. The V segment lost 4 bases and the J segment 7 bases; nucleotides outside the gene matches: 4. Here the CDR3 DNA reads TGTGCCAGCAGCTCGGGACAGGGGTTGAATGAGCAGTTCTTC. Protein sequence: CASSSGQGLNEQFF.

The chain employs TRBV6-4 and TRBJ2-7, with TRBD2 matching over 9 bases. From germline, CDR1 is MRHNA and CDR2 SNTAGT. Germline trimming cut 4 bases from V and 6 bases from J; bases unmatched to any gene: 4. The CDR3 is made up of 13 amino acids. In nucleotides, the CDR3 is TGTGCCAGCAGTGCGGGACTAGCCGGCGAGCAGTACTTC. Its protein is CASSAGLAGEQYF.

V and J are TRBV9 and TRBJ2-1; 10 nucleotides align to TRBD2. The CDR3 contains 15 residues. Per germline, CDR1 SGDLS and CDR2 YYNGEE. The V gene end was trimmed by 3 bases and the J gene end by 3 bases; junction bases not matched to a gene: 3. The CDR3 reads CASSGRLAGYNEQFF. CDR3 nucleotide sequence: TGTGCCAGCAGCGGAAGACTAGCGGGCTACAATGAGCAGTTCTTC.

The chain links TRBV7-4 to TRBJ1-5; unclear D gene. Germline CDR1 SGHVT, CDR2 SQSDAQ. Between the trimmed V and J ends, which lost 1 base and 0 bases, there was a span of 19 bases. CDR3 length equals 19 residues. The CDR3 nucleotides are TGTGCCAGCAGCTTAGTTGGACTCCCCCCTCGGCATAGCAATCAGCCCCAGCATTTT. This encodes CASSLVGLPPRHSNQPQHF.

The chain has TRBV10-3 and TRBJ2-5; D perhaps matches TRBD1 (6 bases). Trimming took 5 bases from V and 2 from J, leaving 9 bases between them. Per germline, CDR1 ENHRY and CDR2 SYGVKD. The CDR3 loop spans 13 amino acids. This CDR3 reads CAISSDRQETQYF. The CDR3 nucleotides read TGTGCCATCAGTTCGGACAGACAAGAGACCCAGTACTTC.

The gene calls are TRBV7-8 and TRBJ1-5, with 8 bases fitting TRBD1. This CDR3 has 16 residues. V was clipped by 5 bases and J by 0 bases; unmatched bases: 6. Germline V gene data show CDR1 as SGHVS and CDR2 as FQNEAQ. CDR3 amino acids: CASSPRTGNSNQPQHF. In DNA, the CDR3 is TGTGCCAGCAGCCCGAGGACAGGGAATAGCAATCAGCCCCAGCATTTT.

The chain links TRBV25-1 to TRBJ2-1; maybe TRBD2 (6 bases). V lost 1 base and J 11 bases, leaving 12 bases between the germline ends. The CDR3 sequence is 13 residues long. Germline V lookup: CDR1 MGHDK, CDR2 SYGVNS. As DNA, the CDR3 is TGTGCCAGCAGTGAATCAGGGAGGCCCCAGCAGTTCTTC. It encodes CASSESGRPQQFF. Variable domain in full (rest from reference TRBV25-1 and TRBJ2-1): EADIYQTPRYLVIGTGKKITLECSQTMGHDKMYWYQQDPGMELHLIHYSYGVNSTEKGDLSSESTVSRIRTEHFPLTLESARPSHTSQYLCASSESGRPQQFFGPGTRLTVL.

This clone is a singleton in its sample. This rearrangement joins TRBV6-5 to TRBJ1-1, with 7 bases lining up with TRBD1. CDR1 and CDR2 (germline): MNHEY, SVGAGI. This CDR3 is 16 amino acids long. Trimming at V came to 2 bases and at J to 1 base, leaving 7 bases not matched to a gene. CDR3 residues: CASSYLQGTQNTEAFF. CDR3 bases: TGTGCCAGCAGTTACCTACAGGGGACGCAGAACACTGAAGCTTTCTTT.

The V gene is TRBV28, the J gene TRBJ1-5; D unclear. The CDR3 is 14 residues long. The V gene's germline CDR1 is MDHEN and CDR2 SYDVKM. V lost 6 bases to trimming and J lost 0 bases, with 9 bases between them. The CDR3 DNA reads as TGTGCCAGCAGGGCCGGACTTAGCAATCAGCCCCAGCATTTT. This codes for CASRAGLSNQPQHF.

The count of this clone is one. The chain employs TRBV6-5 and TRBJ1-5; D gene unclear. CDR1 and CDR2 from the germline V gene are MNHEY and SVGAGI. The CDR3 contains 15 residues. V lost 7 bases to trimming and J lost 0 bases, with 13 bases between them. The CDR3 sequence is CASTRSGVSNQPQHF. CDR3 coding DNA: TGTGCCAGCACTCGGAGTGGAGTTAGCAATCAGCCCCAGCATTTT.

The chain uses TRBV2 and TRBJ2-7; 8 nucleotides line up with TRBD2. CDR3 length: 16 amino acids. Germline assignment: CDR1 SNHLY and CDR2 FYNNEI. Trimming removed 6 bases from V and 4 bases from J; junction bases left unmatched: 14. CDR3 in DNA: TGTGCCAGCAGCCAATGGACTAGCTGGTCTCTGTACGAGCAGTACTTC. It translates to CASSQWTSWSLYEQYF.

This rearrangement joins TRBV6-5 to TRBJ2-7, with D possibly matching TRBD2 (5 bases). CDR1 is MNHEY and CDR2 is SVGAGI in the germline V gene. The CDR3 sequence is 15 residues long. The germline V and J ends were trimmed by 5 bases and 5 bases, with 19 bases remaining between them. The CDR3 DNA is TGTGCCAGCAGTCCAATGCGGGCCGGCGAGGACGAGCAGTACTTC. Residues: CASSPMRAGEDEQYF.

The rearrangement joins TRBV16 to TRBJ1-2; tentative D call: TRBD1 (5 bases). The V end was cut by 5 bases, the J end by 7 bases, with 11 bases between. The CDR3 loop spans 12 amino acids. Germline V gives CDR1 KGHSY, CDR2 FQNENV. The CDR3 reads CASSSLGAGYTF. The CDR3 nucleotides read TGTGCCAGCAGCTCCCTAGGGGCTGGCTACACCTTC.

This sequence joins TRBV3-1 (or the pseudogene TRBV3-2) and TRBJ2-2, with TRBD2 identical over 8 bases. The CDR3 is 14 residues long. The J segment lost 6 bases and the V segment lost 8 bases, leaving 8 bases of the junction unmatched. Germline V gene lookup returns CDR1 LGHDT and CDR2 YNNKEL (reference sequence). In nucleotides, the CDR3 is TGTGCCAGCGGGACTGCCGGGAGGGCCGGGGAGCTGTTTTTT. This translates into CASGTAGRAGELFF.

The CDR3 DNA sequence: TGTGCCACCAGTTGGGGACAGACTTCTGGAAACACCATATATTTT. Protein: CATSWGQTSGNTIYF. The V call is TRBV24-1, the J call TRBJ1-3, with TRBD1 identical over 7 bases. Looked up from germline, CDR1 is KGHDR and CDR2 is SFDVKD. The ends lost 6 bases at V and 1 base at J; junction bases unmatched: 5. This CDR3 has 15 amino acids.

V is TRBV30 and J is TRBJ2-3, with 8 bases matching TRBD1. The CDR3 is 15 amino acids. Germline V CDR1 and CDR2: GTSNPN, SVGIG (reference sequence). V shed 3 bases and J 0 bases; nucleotides not matched to a gene: 5. The CDR3 is CAWSLGTGSTDTQYF. CDR3 in DNA: TGTGCCTGGAGCCTCGGGACAGGTAGCACAGATACGCAGTATTTT.

This rearrangement joins TRBV28 to TRBJ1-5, with D unclear. This CDR3 has 11 residues. Germline loops: CDR1 MDHEN, CDR2 SYDVKM. V was trimmed by 7 bases and J by 4 bases, leaving 5 bases between them. The CDR3 DNA is TGTGCCAGCACGGGAAATCAGCCCCAGCATTTT. Translation gives CASTGNQPQHF.